This T cell receptor (beta chain) emerged from a study of blood T cell repertoires in COVID-19. Background on the study: The cDNA or gDNA used as material had been derived from T cells, B-cell-depleted T cells, or PBMCs.

The CDR3 has 14 amino acids. The germline V gene has CDR1 MNHEY and CDR2 SVGAGI. Trimming shortened V by 11 bases and J by 0 bases, and 14 bases separated the two germline ends. TCRdb's table, derived via immunoSEQ multiplex PCR, lists solely in-frame clones and lacks some. Among about 22,000 clones listed, roughly 84% were seen once. The sequencing sample was made of peripheral blood. The sequence came from a man older than 75 with active or convalescent COVID-19. The chain links TRBV6-5 to TRBJ2-1; D remains ambiguous. Written as DNA, the CDR3 is TGTGCCGCTTCGAGGCCAAGCTCCTACAATGAGCAGTTCTTC. Amino acids: CAASRPSSYNEQFF.